The rows below give T cell receptor beta chains drawn from one sample of a study of cytomegalovirus exposure and HLA in healthy donors. The assay was immunoSEQ multiplex PCR, and TCRdb's table has in-frame clones only and misses some. The table records 120,000 or so clones, 78% of them present only once. Specimen: PBMCs. These receptors were collected from a young man in good health and CMV-seropositive. The CDR3 runs from the conserved cysteine through the conserved F or W. A D gene is named only where the DNA matches it firmly. The size entry is marked missing in some rows and otherwise reads once, few, many or a size class.

J | size | D | V | CDR3 | DNA
TRBJ2-7 | - | - | TRBV5-1 | CASSPSFRQSAYEQYF | TGCGCCAGCAGCCCATCCTTCCGACAGTCTGCCTACGAGCAGTACTTC
TRBJ2-7 | - | TRBD2 | TRBV13 | CASSGGTSGSTYEQYF | TGTGCCAGCAGCGGAGGGACTAGCGGTTCCACCTACGAGCAGTACTTC
TRBJ2-7 | - | - | TRBV29-1 | CSVPGPYF | TGCAGCGTTCCAGGGCCGTACTTC
TRBJ2-7 | - | - | TRBV15 | CATSRQGSSYEQYF | TGTGCCACCAGCAGGCAGGGGTCTTCCTACGAGCAGTACTTC
TRBJ1-3 | - | TRBD1 | TRBV5-4 | CASSLNRGSGNTIYF | TGTGCCAGCAGCCTTAACAGGGGTTCTGGAAACACCATATATTTT
TRBJ1-2 | - | - | TRBV27 | CASSGHYPDYGYTF | TGTGCCAGCAGCGGACACTACCCCGACTATGGCTACACCTTC
TRBJ2-2 | - | - | TRBV27 | CASRTATGELFF | TGTGCCAGCAGGACAGCCACCGGGGAGCTGTTTTTT
TRBJ2-1 | - | TRBD2 | TRBV6-5 | CASSIAGDNEQFF | TGTGCCAGCAGTATAGCGGGGGACAATGAGCAGTTCTTC
TRBJ1-2 | - | - | TRBV6-5 | CASRIDSNYGYTF | TGTGCCAGCAGGATAGATAGCAACTATGGCTACACCTTC
TRBJ2-1 | - | - | TRBV6-5 | CASTLQGEQFF | TGTGCCAGCACCCTACAGGGTGAGCAGTTCTTC
TRBJ2-5 | - | - | TRBV7-7 | CASSPRNGYATQYF | TGTGCCAGCAGCCCACGAAACGGTTATGCGACCCAGTACTTC
TRBJ2-1 | few | TRBD2 | TRBV5-1 | CASSRGLAGMRYNEQFF | TGCGCCAGCAGCCGAGGACTAGCGGGGATGAGGTACAATGAGCAGTTCTTC
TRBJ2-3 | - | - | TRBV27 | CASSLEWRSTDTQYF | TGTGCCAGCAGTTTGGAATGGAGGTCCACAGATACGCAGTATTTT
TRBJ2-2 | few | - | TRBV19 | CASSPLPGANTGELFF | TGTGCCAGTAGTCCACTCCCAGGGGCGAACACCGGGGAGCTGTTTTTT
TRBJ1-5 | - | - | TRBV7-2 | CASSRSVTGNQPQHF | TGTGCCAGCAGCCGATCGGTGACGGGAAATCAGCCCCAGCATTTT
TRBJ2-1 | - | - | TRBV5-1 | CASSSTGTPYNEQFF | TGCGCCAGCAGCTCTACCGGGACACCCTACAATGAGCAGTTCTTC
TRBJ1-4 | - | TRBD1 | TRBV6-6 | CASSYSLDRGHEKLFF | TGTGCCAGCAGTTACTCGTTGGACAGGGGGCATGAAAAACTGTTTTTT
TRBJ2-7 | - | - | TRBV5-1 | CASSLAGARDEQYF | TGCGCCAGCAGCTTGGCGGGAGCGAGGGACGAGCAGTACTTC
TRBJ2-1 | - | TRBD2 | TRBV28 | CASSRGLAGSYNEQFF | TGTGCCAGCAGTCGCGGACTAGCGGGCTCCTACAATGAGCAGTTCTTC
TRBJ2-7 | - | TRBD2 | TRBV6-5 | CASSYSRTSYEQYF | TGTGCCAGCAGTTACTCTAGGACTAGCTACGAGCAGTACTTC
TRBJ1-2 | - | TRBD1 | TRBV6-6 | CASSDGTDYGYTF | TGTGCCAGCAGCGACGGGACAGACTATGGCTACACCTTC
TRBJ2-7 | - | TRBD1 | TRBV5-5 | CASSWTGGYEQYF | TGTGCCAGCAGCTGGACAGGGGGCTACGAGCAGTACTTC
TRBJ2-1 | few | - | TRBV6-5 | CASSYGLGSYNEQFF | TGTGCCAGCAGTTACGGGCTGGGCTCCTACAATGAGCAGTTCTTC
TRBJ1-5 | few | - | TRBV7-9 | CASSFGGASNQPQHF | TGTGCCAGCAGCTTCGGGGGGGCCAGCAATCAGCCCCAGCATTTT
TRBJ1-5 | - | - | TRBV28 | CASSLLQGLHSNQPQHF | TGTGCCAGCAGCCTTTTACAGGGATTGCATAGCAATCAGCCCCAGCATTTT
TRBJ1-1 | - | - | TRBV5-5 | CASSPIPNTEAFF | TGTGCCAGCAGCCCAATTCCAAACACTGAAGCTTTCTTT
TRBJ2-3 | - | - | TRBV27 | CASGGGRSADTQYF | TGTGCCAGCGGGGGCGGGAGATCAGCAGATACGCAGTATTTT
TRBJ2-7 | - | TRBD2 | TRBV5-5 | CASSWTSGSLRSYEQYF | TGTGCCAGCAGCTGGACTAGCGGGAGTTTGAGGTCCTACGAGCAGTACTTC
TRBJ2-7 | - | TRBD2 | TRBV7-9 | CASSLASASGRYEQYF | TGTGCCAGCAGCTTAGCATCGGCTAGCGGGAGGTACGAGCAGTACTTC
TRBJ1-5 | - | - | TRBV27 | CASSYDPRVQPQHF | TGTGCCAGCAGTTACGACCCCAGGGTTCAGCCCCAGCATTTT
TRBJ2-7 | - | TRBD1 | TRBV11-2 | CASSLRDRTYNEQYF | TGTGCCAGCAGCTTACGGGACAGGACTTACAACGAGCAGTACTTC
TRBJ1-1 | - | - | TRBV5-4 | CASSRGGAYTEAFF | TGTGCCAGCAGCCGAGGGGGGGCGTACACTGAAGCTTTCTTT
TRBJ1-3 | once | TRBD1 | TRBV7-9 | CASSPRGQGGNTIYF | TGTGCCAGCAGCCCCCGCGGACAGGGGGGAAACACCATATATTTT
TRBJ2-1 | few | TRBD2 | TRBV29-1 | CSVVGLTSASYNEQFF | TGCAGCGTTGTTGGGCTAACTAGCGCCAGTTACAATGAGCAGTTCTTC
TRBJ1-5 | - | TRBD1 | TRBV27 | CASSLSAGQGAGQPQHF | TGTGCCAGCAGTTTATCGGCAGGACAGGGGGCGGGGCAGCCCCAGCATTTT
TRBJ2-1 | - | - | TRBV10-1 | CASSEGQYNEQFF | TGCGCCAGCAGTGAGGGACAGTACAATGAGCAGTTCTTC
TRBJ2-7 | - | TRBD2 | TRBV11-2 | CASSAGGYTERQYF | TGTGCCAGCAGTGCGGGAGGTTATACGGAACGCCAGTACTTC